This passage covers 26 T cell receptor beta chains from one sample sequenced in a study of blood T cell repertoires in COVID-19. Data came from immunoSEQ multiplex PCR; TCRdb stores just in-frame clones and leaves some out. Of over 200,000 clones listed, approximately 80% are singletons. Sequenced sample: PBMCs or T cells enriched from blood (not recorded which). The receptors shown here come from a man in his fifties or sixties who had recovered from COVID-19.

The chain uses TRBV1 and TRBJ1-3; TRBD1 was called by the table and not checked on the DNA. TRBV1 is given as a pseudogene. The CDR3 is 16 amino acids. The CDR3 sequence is CTSSSSQGASGNTIYF. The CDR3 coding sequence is TGCACCAGCAGTTCCTCACAGGGGGCCTCTGGAAACACCATATATTTT.

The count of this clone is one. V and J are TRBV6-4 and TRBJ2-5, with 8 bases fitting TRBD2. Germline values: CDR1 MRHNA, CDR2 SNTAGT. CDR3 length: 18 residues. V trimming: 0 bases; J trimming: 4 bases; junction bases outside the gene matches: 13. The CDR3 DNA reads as TGTGCCAGCAGTGACTCGGAGTCTTGTCGGGGGGGCTCAGAGACCCAGTACTTC. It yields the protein CASSDSESCRGGSETQYF.

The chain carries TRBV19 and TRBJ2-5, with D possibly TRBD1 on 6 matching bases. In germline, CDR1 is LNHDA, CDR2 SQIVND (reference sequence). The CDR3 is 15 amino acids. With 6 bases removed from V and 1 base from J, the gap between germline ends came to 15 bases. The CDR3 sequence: CASRGHRVSQETQYF. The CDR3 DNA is TGTGCCAGTAGGGGTCACAGGGTATCCCAAGAGACCCAGTACTTC. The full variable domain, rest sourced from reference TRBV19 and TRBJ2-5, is DGGITQSPKYLFRKEGQNVTLSCEQNLNHDAMYWYRQDPGQGLRLIYYSQIVNDFQKGDIAEGYSVSREKKESFPLTVTSAQKNPTAFYLCASRGHRVSQETQYFGPGTRLLVL.

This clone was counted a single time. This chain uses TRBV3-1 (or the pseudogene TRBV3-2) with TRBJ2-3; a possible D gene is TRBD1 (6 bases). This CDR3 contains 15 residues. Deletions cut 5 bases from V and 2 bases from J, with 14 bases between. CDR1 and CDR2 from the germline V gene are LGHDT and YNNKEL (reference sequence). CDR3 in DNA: TGTGCCAGCAGCATCTGGGGACAACACACAGATACGCAGTATTTT. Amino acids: CASSIWGQHTDTQYF.

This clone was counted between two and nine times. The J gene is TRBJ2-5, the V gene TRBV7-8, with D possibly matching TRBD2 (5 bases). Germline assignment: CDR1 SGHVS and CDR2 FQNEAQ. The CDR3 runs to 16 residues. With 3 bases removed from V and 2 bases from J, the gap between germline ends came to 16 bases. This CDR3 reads CASSFSSGSLQETQYF. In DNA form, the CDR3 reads TGTGCCAGCAGCTTTTCGAGCGGTAGTCTTCAAGAGACCCAGTACTTC.

The CDR3 loop reads CASNAGDRNSGNTIYF. The CDR3 DNA reads TGCGCCAGCAACGCCGGGGACAGGAACTCTGGAAACACCATATATTTT. The chain joins TRBV10-2 to TRBJ1-3; 8 bases align to TRBD1. CDR1 is WSHSY, CDR2 SAAADI, per germline. Losses at the gene ends were 7 bases for V and 0 bases for J; bases not matched to a gene: 8. The CDR3 spans 16 residues.

The CDR3 DNA sequence: TGCGCCAGCAGCTATACAGGGAACGATCAGCCCCAGCATTTT. Translating gives CASSYTGNDQPQHF. The chain uses TRBV5-1 and TRBJ1-5; D is possibly TRBD1 (6 bases). The CDR3 is 14 residues long. Germline values: CDR1 SGHRS, CDR2 YFSETQ. The V gene lost 3 bases and the J gene lost 5 bases, with 12 bases spanning the gap.

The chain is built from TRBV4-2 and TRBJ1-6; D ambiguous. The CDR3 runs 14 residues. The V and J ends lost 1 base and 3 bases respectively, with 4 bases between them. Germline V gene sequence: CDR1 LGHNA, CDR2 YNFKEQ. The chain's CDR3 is CASSQASYNSPLHF. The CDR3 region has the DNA TGTGCCAGCAGCCAAGCCAGCTATAATTCACCCCTCCACTTT.

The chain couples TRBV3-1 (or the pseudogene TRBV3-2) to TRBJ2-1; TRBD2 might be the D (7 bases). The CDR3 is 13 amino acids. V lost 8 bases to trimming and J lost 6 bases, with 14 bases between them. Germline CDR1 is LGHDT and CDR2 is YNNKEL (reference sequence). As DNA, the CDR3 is TGTGCCAGCCTTCTCGCGGGGGCCAATGAGCAGTTCTTC. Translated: CASLLAGANEQFF.

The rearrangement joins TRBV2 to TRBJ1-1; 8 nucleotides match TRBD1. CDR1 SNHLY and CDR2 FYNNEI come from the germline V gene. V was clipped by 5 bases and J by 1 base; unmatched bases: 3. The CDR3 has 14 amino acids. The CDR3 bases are TGTGCCAGCAGTAGGGACAGGCCGAACACTGAAGCTTTCTTT. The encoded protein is CASSRDRPNTEAFF.

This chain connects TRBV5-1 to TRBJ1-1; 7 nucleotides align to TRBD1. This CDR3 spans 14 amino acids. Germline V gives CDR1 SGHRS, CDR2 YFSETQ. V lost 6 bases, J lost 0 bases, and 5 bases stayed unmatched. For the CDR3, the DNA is TGCGCCAGCAAACCCGGGACAGTGAACACTGAAGCTTTCTTT. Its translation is CASKPGTVNTEAFF.

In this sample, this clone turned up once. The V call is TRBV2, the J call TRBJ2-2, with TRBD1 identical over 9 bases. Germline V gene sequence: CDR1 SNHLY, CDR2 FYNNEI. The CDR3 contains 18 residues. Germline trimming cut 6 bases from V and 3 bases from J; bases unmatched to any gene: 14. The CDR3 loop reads CASRALVLWDRDTGELFF. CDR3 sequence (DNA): TGTGCCAGCAGGGCATTGGTACTTTGGGACAGGGACACCGGGGAGCTGTTTTTT.

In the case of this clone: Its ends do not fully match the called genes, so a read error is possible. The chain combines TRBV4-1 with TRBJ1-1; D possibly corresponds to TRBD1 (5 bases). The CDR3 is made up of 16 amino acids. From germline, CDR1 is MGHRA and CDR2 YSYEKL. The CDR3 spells CASSQEDTFMNTEAFF. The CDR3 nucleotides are TGCGCCAGCAGTCAAGAGGACACTTTCATGAACACTGAAGCTTTCTTT.

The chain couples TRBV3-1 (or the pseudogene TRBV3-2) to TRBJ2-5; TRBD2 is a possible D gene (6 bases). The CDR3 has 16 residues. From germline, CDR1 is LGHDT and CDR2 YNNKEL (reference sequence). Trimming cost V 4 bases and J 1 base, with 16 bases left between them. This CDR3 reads CASSPSVGSGQETQYF. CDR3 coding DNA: TGTGCCAGCAGCCCTTCCGTGGGTAGCGGCCAAGAGACCCAGTACTTC.

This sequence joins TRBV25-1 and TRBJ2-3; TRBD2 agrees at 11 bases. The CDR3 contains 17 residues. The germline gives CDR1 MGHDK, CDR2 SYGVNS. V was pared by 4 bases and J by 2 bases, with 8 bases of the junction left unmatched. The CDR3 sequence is CASSVSGTSGLTDTQYF. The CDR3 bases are TGTGCCAGCAGTGTTTCCGGGACTAGCGGACTCACAGATACGCAGTATTTT.

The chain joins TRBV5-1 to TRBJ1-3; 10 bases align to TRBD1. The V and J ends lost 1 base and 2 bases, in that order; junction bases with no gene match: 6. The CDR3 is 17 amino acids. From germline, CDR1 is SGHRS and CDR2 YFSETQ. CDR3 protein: CASSLSGQGNAGNTIYF. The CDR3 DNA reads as TGCGCCAGCAGCTTGTCGGGACAGGGGAATGCTGGAAACACCATATATTTT.

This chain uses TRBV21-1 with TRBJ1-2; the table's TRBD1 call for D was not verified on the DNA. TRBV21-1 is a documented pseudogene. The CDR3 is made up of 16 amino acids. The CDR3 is CASSKALGQGTYGYTF. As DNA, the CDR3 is TGTGCCAGCAGCAAAGCGCTGGGACAGGGGACCTATGGCTACACCTTC.

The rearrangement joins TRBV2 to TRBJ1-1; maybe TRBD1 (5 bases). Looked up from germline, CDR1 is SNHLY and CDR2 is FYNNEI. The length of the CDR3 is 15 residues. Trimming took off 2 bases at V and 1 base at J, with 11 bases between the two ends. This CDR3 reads CASSERGQGNTEAFF. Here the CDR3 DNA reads TGTGCCAGCAGTGAAAGGGGCCAGGGGAACACTGAAGCTTTCTTT.

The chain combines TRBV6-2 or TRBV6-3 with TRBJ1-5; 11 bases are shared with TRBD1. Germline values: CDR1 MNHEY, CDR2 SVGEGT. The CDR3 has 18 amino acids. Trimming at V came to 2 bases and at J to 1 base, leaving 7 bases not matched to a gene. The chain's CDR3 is CASSYTGQGDRSNQPQHF. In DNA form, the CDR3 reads TGTGCCAGCAGTTACACGGGACAGGGGGATAGGAGCAATCAGCCCCAGCATTTT.

CDR3 DNA sequence: TGTGCCAGCAGTTACCCGACTGGGGGGATTATTAGCACAGATACGCAGTATTTT. This translates into CASSYPTGGIISTDTQYF. The V and J genes are TRBV6-2 or TRBV6-3 and TRBJ2-3; D perhaps matches TRBD2 (6 bases). The V end was cut by 2 bases, the J end by 0 bases, with 18 bases between. The CDR3 spans 18 residues. The V gene's germline CDR1 is MNHEY and CDR2 SVGEGT.

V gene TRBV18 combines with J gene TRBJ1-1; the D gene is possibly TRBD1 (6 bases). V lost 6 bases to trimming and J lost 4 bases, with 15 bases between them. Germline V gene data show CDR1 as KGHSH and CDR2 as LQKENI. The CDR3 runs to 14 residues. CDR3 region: CASSLDRLTTEAFF. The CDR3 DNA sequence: TGTGCCAGCTCTCTGGACAGACTAACCACTGAAGCTTTCTTT.

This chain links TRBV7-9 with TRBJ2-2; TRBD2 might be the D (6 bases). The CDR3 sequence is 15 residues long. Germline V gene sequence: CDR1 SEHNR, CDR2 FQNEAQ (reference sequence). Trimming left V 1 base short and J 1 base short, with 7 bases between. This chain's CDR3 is CASSLGTKNTGELFF. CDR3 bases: TGTGCCAGCAGCTTAGGGACTAAGAACACCGGGGAGCTGTTTTTT.

The chain's CDR3 is CASSYTTGRTEAFF. Written as DNA, the CDR3 is TGTGCCAGCAGTTACACGACAGGGAGAACTGAAGCTTTCTTT. The chain links TRBV6-5 to TRBJ1-1; TRBD1 agrees at 7 bases. V trimming: 2 bases; J trimming: 5 bases; junction bases outside the gene matches: 5. The germline CDR1 and CDR2 sequences are MNHEY and SVGAGI. CDR3 size: 14 residues.

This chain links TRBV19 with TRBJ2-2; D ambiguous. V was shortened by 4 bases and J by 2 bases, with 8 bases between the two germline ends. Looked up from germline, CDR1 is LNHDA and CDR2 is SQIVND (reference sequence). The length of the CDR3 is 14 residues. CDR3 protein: CASSSQINTGELFF. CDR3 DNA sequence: TGTGCCAGTAGTAGCCAGATTAACACCGGGGAGCTGTTTTTT.

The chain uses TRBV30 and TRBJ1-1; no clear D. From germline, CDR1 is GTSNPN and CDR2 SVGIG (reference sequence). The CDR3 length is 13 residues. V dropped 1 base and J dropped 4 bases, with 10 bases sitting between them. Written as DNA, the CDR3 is TGTGCCTGGAGTGGACAAGTTAGCACTGAAGCTTTCTTT. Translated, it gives CAWSGQVSTEAFF.

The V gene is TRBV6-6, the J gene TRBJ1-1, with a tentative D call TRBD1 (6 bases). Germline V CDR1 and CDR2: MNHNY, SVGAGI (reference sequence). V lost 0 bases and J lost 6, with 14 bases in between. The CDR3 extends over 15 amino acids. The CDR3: CASSYSQPQGSEAFF. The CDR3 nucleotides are TGTGCCAGCAGTTACTCGCAGCCGCAGGGGTCTGAAGCTTTCTTT.